This T cell receptor (beta chain) derives from a study of T cells after posttransplantation cyclophosphamide. Overall study findings and caveats: Later post-transplant blood repertoires were often dominated by donor CD8+ memory clones. Recipient CMV seropositivity and CMV reactivation strongly tracked TRB clonality. Tissue-infiltrating T cells from skin or gut overlapped little with blood T cells.

On this clone: The target antigen is unknown.

CDR3 size: 14 residues. Sequenced by immunoSEQ multiplex PCR; TCRdb stores in-frame clones only, minus some. The table includes tens of thousands of clones, approximately 73% detected once. This TCR came from a woman aged 60 to 75 in good health, CMV-negative, and a related stem cell transplant donor. The chain links TRBV21-1 to TRBJ2-3; TRBD2 was called by the table and not checked on the DNA. TRBV21-1 is labeled a pseudogene. The sample was memory CD4+ T cells sorted from PBMCs. The CDR3 DNA follows: TGTGCCCCGGGGGGAGGGAGGGGCGCAGATACGCAGTATTTT. Protein: CAPGGGRGADTQYF.